This is a list of T cell receptor beta chains from one sample in a study of CD8 T cells in ankylosing spondylitis. TCRdb reprocessed the 5' RACE reads with MiXCR, giving one entry per CDR3 protein. This table holds around 120,000 distinct CDR3 sequences, 9.3% found once. Sequences were obtained from blood, either unsorted or a sorted T cell fraction (not recorded which). These receptors were collected from a male donor with ankylosing spondylitis or in good health (not recorded which). Both conserved end residues are part of each CDR3. The order of the fields is V gene, clone size, D gene, J gene, CDR3 protein, CDR3 DNA. A D gene is named only where the DNA matches it firmly. Size values are once, few and many counts, or a class for expanded clones, and some rows have none.

V gene: TRBV20-1
clone size: -
D gene: TRBD2
J gene: TRBJ2-7
CDR3 protein: CSAKTSGHSYEQYF
CDR3 DNA: TGCAGTGCAAAGACTAGCGGGCACTCCTACGAGCAGTACTTC

V gene: TRBV20-1
clone size: many
D gene: -
J gene: TRBJ1-5
CDR3 protein: CSARSPRGNQPQHF
CDR3 DNA: TGCAGTGCTAGGAGTCCGCGTGGCAATCAGCCCCAGCATTTT

V gene: TRBV12-3/TRBV12-4
clone size: many
D gene: TRBD1
J gene: TRBJ2-3
CDR3 protein: CASSFSTGGADTQYF
CDR3 DNA: TGTGCCAGCAGTTTCTCAACAGGGGGCGCAGATACGCAGTATTTT

V gene: TRBV6-1
clone size: many
D gene: -
J gene: TRBJ2-7
CDR3 protein: CASSEGAGPSYEQYF
CDR3 DNA: TGTGCCAGCAGTGAAGGGGCAGGACCCTCCTACGAGCAGTACTTC

V gene: TRBV20-1
clone size: many
D gene: -
J gene: TRBJ2-1
CDR3 protein: CSATRNLAPGIEQFF
CDR3 DNA: TGCAGTGCTACACGCAACCTAGCCCCAGGGATTGAGCAGTTCTTC

V gene: TRBV9
clone size: many
D gene: -
J gene: TRBJ2-7
CDR3 protein: CASSVEGGQGNYEQYF
CDR3 DNA: TGTGCCAGCAGCGTAGAGGGGGGGCAAGGAAACTACGAGCAGTACTTC

V gene: TRBV5-1
clone size: -
D gene: TRBD2
J gene: TRBJ2-3
CDR3 protein: CASSSTSLTQYF
CDR3 DNA: TGCGCCAGCAGCTCGACTAGCCTTACGCAGTATTTT

V gene: TRBV9
clone size: many
D gene: TRBD1
J gene: TRBJ2-7
CDR3 protein: CASSPLGQGAWEQYF
CDR3 DNA: TGTGCCAGCAGCCCTCTCGGACAGGGGGCGTGGGAGCAGTACTTC

V gene: TRBV7-2
clone size: -
D gene: -
J gene: TRBJ1-1
CDR3 protein: CASSVRAGRNTEAFF
CDR3 DNA: TGTGCCAGCAGCGTTCGGGCGGGGCGGAACACTGAAGCTTTCTTT

V gene: TRBV7-2
clone size: few
D gene: -
J gene: TRBJ2-6
CDR3 protein: CASSFGNSGANVLTF
CDR3 DNA: TGTGCCAGCAGCTTTGGGAACTCTGGGGCCAACGTCCTGACTTTC

V gene: TRBV7-3
clone size: many
D gene: TRBD1
J gene: TRBJ1-6
CDR3 protein: CASSPQGQDNSPLHF
CDR3 DNA: TGTGCCAGCAGCCCCCAAGGACAGGATAATTCACCCCTCCACTTT

V gene: TRBV27
clone size: many
D gene: TRBD2
J gene: TRBJ2-1
CDR3 protein: CASSLSSSGRYNEQFF
CDR3 DNA: TGTGCCAGCAGTTTAAGTTCTAGCGGGAGGTACAATGAGCAGTTCTTC

V gene: TRBV15
clone size: many
D gene: TRBD2
J gene: TRBJ2-3
CDR3 protein: CATSGGGLAATDTQYF
CDR3 DNA: TGTGCCACCAGCGGGGGCGGACTAGCGGCAACAGATACGCAGTATTTT

V gene: TRBV29-1
clone size: few
D gene: -
J gene: TRBJ2-5
CDR3 protein: CSVAWTIQETQYF
CDR3 DNA: TGCAGCGTTGCATGGACTATCCAAGAGACCCAGTACTTC

V gene: TRBV5-1
clone size: many
D gene: -
J gene: TRBJ1-3
CDR3 protein: CASSLEGNSGNTIYF
CDR3 DNA: TGCGCCAGCAGCTTGGAGGGAAACTCTGGAAACACCATATATTTT

V gene: TRBV18
clone size: many
D gene: -
J gene: TRBJ2-5
CDR3 protein: CASSRQVQETQYF
CDR3 DNA: TGTGCCAGCTCACGACAAGTCCAAGAGACCCAGTACTTC

V gene: TRBV20-1
clone size: many
D gene: TRBD2
J gene: TRBJ2-1
CDR3 protein: CSARDTASGYNEQFF
CDR3 DNA: TGCAGTGCTAGAGATACAGCTAGCGGGTACAATGAGCAGTTCTTC

V gene: TRBV30
clone size: -
D gene: -
J gene: TRBJ2-1
CDR3 protein: CAWVSGGGQIQFF
CDR3 DNA: TGTGCCTGGGTATCAGGGGGAGGTCAAATCCAGTTCTTC

V gene: TRBV7-2
clone size: medium-sized
D gene: -
J gene: TRBJ2-1
CDR3 protein: CASTKDRGHEQFF
CDR3 DNA: TGTGCCAGCACCAAGGACCGTGGCCATGAGCAGTTCTTC

V gene: TRBV27
clone size: many
D gene: TRBD1
J gene: TRBJ1-6
CDR3 protein: CASRDRVSLYNSPLHF
CDR3 DNA: TGTGCCAGCAGGGACAGGGTTTCCCTCTATAATTCACCCCTCCACTTT

V gene: TRBV14
clone size: -
D gene: -
J gene: TRBJ1-3
CDR3 protein: CASSPSSAAVLRAGNTIYF
CDR3 DNA: TGTGCCAGCAGCCCATCCTCAGCAGCCGTCCTCAGGGCTGGAAACACCATATATTTT

V gene: TRBV12-3/TRBV12-4
clone size: many
D gene: -
J gene: TRBJ2-3
CDR3 protein: CASSSTLVGSTDTQYF
CDR3 DNA: TGTGCCAGCAGTTCCACCTTGGTAGGGAGCACAGATACGCAGTATTTT

V gene: TRBV9
clone size: many
D gene: TRBD2
J gene: TRBJ2-7
CDR3 protein: CASSPGTSGREQYF
CDR3 DNA: TGTGCCAGCAGCCCCGGGACTAGCGGGAGGGAGCAGTACTTC

V gene: TRBV5-1
clone size: many
D gene: -
J gene: TRBJ2-7
CDR3 protein: CASSLAFERSSYEQYF
CDR3 DNA: TGCGCCAGCAGCTTGGCATTCGAGCGGAGCTCCTACGAGCAGTACTTC

V gene: TRBV6-5
clone size: many
D gene: -
J gene: TRBJ2-3
CDR3 protein: CASRSGHRSTDTQYF
CDR3 DNA: TGTGCCAGCAGGTCCGGCCACAGGTCCACAGATACGCAGTATTTT

V gene: TRBV7-2
clone size: many
D gene: TRBD2
J gene: TRBJ2-5
CDR3 protein: CASSMTSGSHETQYF
CDR3 DNA: TGTGCCAGCAGCATGACTAGCGGGAGTCACGAAACCCAGTACTTC

V gene: TRBV5-1
clone size: many
D gene: -
J gene: TRBJ2-1
CDR3 protein: CASSLASSYNEQFF
CDR3 DNA: TGCGCCAGCAGCTTGGCGAGCTCCTACAATGAGCAGTTCTTC

V gene: TRBV20-1
clone size: few
D gene: -
J gene: TRBJ2-7
CDR3 protein: CSARDALARAYEQYF
CDR3 DNA: TGCAGTGCTAGAGATGCCCTAGCGCGGGCATACGAGCAGTACTTC

V gene: TRBV11-2
clone size: many
D gene: TRBD2
J gene: TRBJ2-3
CDR3 protein: CASSRRQFILAGGADTQYF
CDR3 DNA: TGTGCCAGCAGTCGCCGTCAGTTTATACTAGCGGGAGGGGCAGATACGCAGTATTTT

V gene: TRBV20-1
clone size: many
D gene: -
J gene: TRBJ2-4
CDR3 protein: CSASPRTLAKNIQYF
CDR3 DNA: TGCAGTGCTAGCCCTCGTACTCTAGCCAAAAACATTCAGTACTTC

V gene: TRBV29-1
clone size: many
D gene: -
J gene: TRBJ1-1
CDR3 protein: CSVVQAVWTEAFF
CDR3 DNA: TGCAGCGTCGTACAGGCCGTTTGGACTGAAGCTTTCTTT

V gene: TRBV14
clone size: many
D gene: TRBD2
J gene: TRBJ2-7
CDR3 protein: CASSASRGMGTNEQYF
CDR3 DNA: TGTGCCAGCAGCGCCAGTCGGGGGATGGGGACTAACGAGCAGTACTTC

V gene: TRBV15
clone size: many
D gene: -
J gene: TRBJ2-1
CDR3 protein: CATSRTGSSYNEQFF
CDR3 DNA: TGTGCCACCAGCCGAACAGGGAGCTCCTACAATGAGCAGTTCTTC

V gene: TRBV20-1
clone size: few
D gene: -
J gene: TRBJ2-6
CDR3 protein: CSAGRDGSGANVLTF
CDR3 DNA: TGCAGTGCGGGAAGGGACGGCTCTGGGGCCAACGTCCTGACTTTC

V gene: TRBV7-2
clone size: many
D gene: -
J gene: TRBJ2-3
CDR3 protein: CASSLVASNTDTQYF
CDR3 DNA: TGTGCCAGCAGCTTAGTTGCCTCAAACACAGATACGCAGTATTTT

V gene: TRBV15
clone size: few
D gene: TRBD1
J gene: TRBJ2-7
CDR3 protein: CATSRDTGGYYEQYF
CDR3 DNA: TGTGCCACCAGCAGAGATACAGGGGGCTATTACGAGCAGTACTTC

V gene: TRBV29-1
clone size: many
D gene: -
J gene: TRBJ2-3
CDR3 protein: CSVERGPDTQYF
CDR3 DNA: TGCAGCGTTGAACGGGGCCCAGATACGCAGTATTTT

V gene: TRBV25-1
clone size: -
D gene: -
J gene: TRBJ2-5
CDR3 protein: CASSKGSSSFQTQYF
CDR3 DNA: TGTGCCAGCAGTAAGGGTTCTAGTTCTTTCCAGACCCAGTACTTC

V gene: TRBV10-3
clone size: many
D gene: TRBD1
J gene: TRBJ2-3
CDR3 protein: CAISDDRDSLRTDTQYF
CDR3 DNA: TGTGCCATCAGTGATGATCGGGACAGCCTCCGGACAGATACGCAGTATTTT

V gene: TRBV20-1
clone size: many
D gene: -
J gene: TRBJ2-7
CDR3 protein: CSANTGLPSSYEQYF
CDR3 DNA: TGCAGTGCAAATACAGGGCTACCCAGCTCCTACGAGCAGTACTTC

V gene: TRBV18
clone size: many
D gene: -
J gene: TRBJ2-5
CDR3 protein: CASSPWETQYF
CDR3 DNA: TGTGCCAGCTCACCATGGGAGACCCAGTACTTC

V gene: TRBV5-1
clone size: many
D gene: -
J gene: TRBJ2-7
CDR3 protein: CASSPRSYEQYF
CDR3 DNA: TGCGCCAGCAGTCCCCGCAGCTACGAGCAGTACTTC

V gene: TRBV12-3/TRBV12-4
clone size: many
D gene: -
J gene: TRBJ1-1
CDR3 protein: CASSRDRIATEAFF
CDR3 DNA: TGTGCCAGCAGTCGAGACAGGATTGCCACTGAAGCTTTCTTT

V gene: TRBV5-5
clone size: many
D gene: -
J gene: TRBJ2-7
CDR3 protein: CASSLEGGQTSYEQYF
CDR3 DNA: TGTGCCAGCAGCTTGGAGGGTGGCCAAACATCCTACGAGCAGTACTTC

V gene: TRBV20-1
clone size: many
D gene: TRBD2
J gene: TRBJ2-3
CDR3 protein: CSARARGTSGRVGTDTQYF
CDR3 DNA: TGCAGTGCTAGAGCTAGAGGGACTAGCGGGAGAGTGGGCACAGATACGCAGTATTTT

V gene: TRBV6-2/TRBV6-3
clone size: many
D gene: -
J gene: TRBJ2-6
CDR3 protein: CASSTQGYSSGANVLTF
CDR3 DNA: TGTGCCAGCAGTACACAGGGTTATTCCTCTGGGGCCAACGTCCTGACTTTC

V gene: TRBV4-3
clone size: many
D gene: -
J gene: TRBJ2-5
CDR3 protein: CASSHAGLSGQETQYF
CDR3 DNA: TGCGCCAGCAGCCACGCCGGCCTCTCGGGACAAGAGACCCAGTACTTC

V gene: TRBV19
clone size: many
D gene: -
J gene: TRBJ2-1
CDR3 protein: CASHDYPTYNEQFF
CDR3 DNA: TGTGCCAGTCATGACTACCCAACCTACAATGAGCAGTTTTTC

V gene: TRBV18
clone size: -
D gene: TRBD1
J gene: TRBJ2-1
CDR3 protein: CASSTGQPPNEQFF
CDR3 DNA: TGTGCCAGCTCAACGGGACAGCCACCCAATGAGCAGTTCTTC

V gene: TRBV29-1
clone size: -
D gene: TRBD2
J gene: TRBJ2-2
CDR3 protein: CSVRSSGRKNTGELFF
CDR3 DNA: TGCAGCGTTCGGTCTAGCGGGAGGAAGAACACCGGGGAGCTGTTTTTT

V gene: TRBV20-1
clone size: many
D gene: TRBD1
J gene: TRBJ1-1
CDR3 protein: CSARGTGNTEAFF
CDR3 DNA: TGCAGTGCTAGGGGGACAGGGAACACTGAAGCTTTCTTT

V gene: TRBV10-3
clone size: many
D gene: -
J gene: TRBJ1-3
CDR3 protein: CASGLGNTIYF
CDR3 DNA: TGTGCCAGCGGACTAGGAAACACCATATATTTT

V gene: TRBV6-2/TRBV6-3
clone size: -
D gene: TRBD2
J gene: TRBJ2-3
CDR3 protein: CASSYAGTNTDTQYF
CDR3 DNA: TGTGCCAGCAGTTACGCCGGGACTAACACAGATACGCAGTATTTT